The 18 T cell receptor beta chains below come from one sample, sequenced in a study of T cells expressing NK-cell markers. One entry per CDR3 protein, without DNA, is what TCRdb gives after re-calling the 5' RACE reads. This sample's clone table lists about 550,000 distinct CDR3 sequences. Material: blood T cells: a sorted CD56 or NKG2C T cell subset, CD4+ or CD8+ T cells, or bulk PBMC T cells (not recorded which). The receptors stem from a man younger than 35 in good health.

The rearrangement links TRBV11-1 to TRBJ2-2; there is no DNA to check the TCRdb D call of TRBD2. The CDR3 totals 16 residues. In germline, CDR1 is SGHAT, CDR2 FQDESV (reference sequence). The CDR3 spells CASSFRTGGNTGELFF. Using reference TRBV11-1 and TRBJ2-2 for the parts outside the CDR3, the full variable domain is EAEVAQSPRYKITEKSQAVAFWCDPISGHATLYWYRQILGQGPELLVQFQDESVVDDSQLPKDRFSAERLKGVDSTLKIQPAELGDSAMYLCASSFRTGGNTGELFFGEGSRLTVL.

V is TRBV4-2 and J is TRBJ1-2; no DNA is available, so the TRBD1 call from TCRdb remains unchecked. Germline V gene lookup returns CDR1 LGHNA and CDR2 YNFKEQ. The CDR3 contains 16 residues. The CDR3 is CASSQDLRTEGPGYTF.

The CDR3 reads CASSRIITGLGETQYF. This chain joins TRBV7-6 and TRBJ2-5; TCRdb calls TRBD2, which cannot be checked without DNA. In germline, CDR1 is SGHVS, CDR2 FNYEAQ. The CDR3 spans 16 residues.

The chain combines TRBV7-9 with TRBJ2-1; the D call from TCRdb, TRBD2, cannot be confirmed without DNA. The CDR3 contains 16 residues. Per the germline V gene, CDR1 is SEHNR and CDR2 is FQNEAQ (reference sequence). CDR3 amino acids: CASSPASGRENNEQFF.

The chain joins TRBV20-1 to TRBJ1-4. In germline, CDR1 is DFQATT, CDR2 SNEGSKA (reference sequence). The CDR3 has 12 amino acids. CDR3 in amino acids: CSARSRGEKLFF.

The V and J genes are TRBV29-1 and TRBJ2-5; TCRdb's D call, TRBD1, is unchecked because there is no DNA. The CDR3 spans 14 residues. Germline-derived CDR1 and CDR2 are SQVTM and ANQGSEA. CDR3 loop: CSVGSTGGSETQYF.

CDR3 sequence reads: CASSEVVGPMNTEAFF. The chain joins TRBV6-1 to TRBJ1-1. Germline assignment: CDR1 MNHNS and CDR2 SASEGT. This CDR3 comprises 16 residues.

The genes are TRBV29-1 and TRBJ2-5. This CDR3 is built from 11 residues. Germline V CDR1 and CDR2: SQVTM, ANQGSEA. The CDR3 is CSVDAVATQYF. The whole variable domain, remainder taken from reference TRBV29-1 and TRBJ2-5, is SAVISQKPSRDICQRGTSLTIQCQVDSQVTMMFWYRQQPGQSLTLIATANQGSEATYESGFVIDKFPISRPNLTFSTLTVSNMSPEDSSIYLCSVDAVATQYFGPGTRLLVL.

This chain links TRBV6-1 with TRBJ2-1; TCRdb's D call, TRBD2, is unchecked because there is no DNA. The CDR3 is 14 residues long. Germline CDR1 MNHNS, CDR2 SASEGT. The CDR3 spells CASTSLAFYNEQFF.

The chain has TRBV30 and TRBJ2-3; without DNA, the TCRdb call of TRBD2 cannot be checked. Germline CDR1 and CDR2: GTSNPN and SVGIG (reference sequence). CDR3 length: 14 amino acids. The CDR3 reads CAWTSGISTDTQYF.

V is TRBV5-1 and J is TRBJ2-1; TCRdb designates TRBD2, a call that cannot be tested without DNA. This CDR3 region has 17 residues. Germline CDR1 and CDR2: SGHRS and YFSETQ. The CDR3 region is CASSHGGTNNYNNEQFF.

V usage is TRBV7-2 and J usage is TRBJ2-5. CDR1 and CDR2 (germline): SGHTA, FQGNSA. The CDR3 has 20 amino acids. The CDR3 loop reads CASSLATHTRRESKGETQYF.

The V and J genes are TRBV9 and TRBJ2-2; TCRdb's D gene call, TRBD2, goes unchecked for lack of DNA. The CDR3 spans 18 residues. Germline V lookup: CDR1 SGDLS, CDR2 YYNGEE. The CDR3 is CASSVAPSGRRDTGELFF.

The CDR3 sequence is CASSDRARGDSPLHF. The chain employs TRBV12-3 or TRBV12-4 and TRBJ1-6; the TCRdb call, TRBD1, lacks DNA for checking. The CDR3 length is 15 residues.

The chain is built from TRBV2 and TRBJ2-5; TCRdb outputs TRBD2, but without DNA this stays unchecked. Germline V gene sequence: CDR1 SNHLY, CDR2 FYNNEI. The CDR3 is 13 residues long. This CDR3 is CASTRGLEETQYF.

The genes are TRBV6-5 and TRBJ2-2. Germline V CDR1 and CDR2: MNHEY, SVGAGI. The CDR3 totals 16 residues. CDR3 residues: CASSYSLRANTGELFF.

This chain uses TRBV27 with TRBJ1-2; TCRdb picks TRBD1, but there is no DNA to check that call. This CDR3 has 12 residues. CDR1 MNHEY and CDR2 SMNVEV come from the germline V gene (reference sequence). Here the CDR3 reads CASRGTVGGYTF.

The CDR3 reads CASSPTSFTGELFF. The gene calls are TRBV3-1 and TRBJ2-2; as DNA is missing, the TRBD2 call by TCRdb cannot be tested. Looked up from germline, CDR1 is LGHDT and CDR2 is YNNKEL (reference sequence). The CDR3 is made up of 14 amino acids. The whole variable domain, filled in from reference TRBV3-1 and TRBJ2-2, reads DTAVSQTPKYLVTQMGNDKSIKCEQNLGHDTMYWYKQDSKKFLKIMFSYNNKELIINETVPNRFSPKSPDKAHLNLHINSLELGDSAVYFCASSPTSFTGELFFGEGSRLTVL.